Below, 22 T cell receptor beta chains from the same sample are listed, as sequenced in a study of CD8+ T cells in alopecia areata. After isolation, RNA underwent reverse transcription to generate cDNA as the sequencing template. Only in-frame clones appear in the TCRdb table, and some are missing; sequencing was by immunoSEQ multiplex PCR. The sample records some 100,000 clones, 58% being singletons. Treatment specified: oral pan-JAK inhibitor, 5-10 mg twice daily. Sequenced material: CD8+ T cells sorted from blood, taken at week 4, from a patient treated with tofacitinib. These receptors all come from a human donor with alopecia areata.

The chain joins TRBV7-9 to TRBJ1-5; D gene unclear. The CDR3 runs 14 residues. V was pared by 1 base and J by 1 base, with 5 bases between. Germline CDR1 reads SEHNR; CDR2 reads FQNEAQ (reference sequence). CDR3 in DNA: TGTGCCAGCAGCTTAGAGGGAAGCAATCAGCCCCAGCATTTT. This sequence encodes CASSLEGSNQPQHF. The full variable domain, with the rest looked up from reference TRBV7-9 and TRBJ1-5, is DTGVSQNPRHKITKRGQNVTFRCDPISEHNRLYWYRQTLGQGPEFLTYFQNEAQLEKSRLLSDRFSAERPKGSFSTLEIQRTEQGDSAMYLCASSLEGSNQPQHFGDGTRLSIL.

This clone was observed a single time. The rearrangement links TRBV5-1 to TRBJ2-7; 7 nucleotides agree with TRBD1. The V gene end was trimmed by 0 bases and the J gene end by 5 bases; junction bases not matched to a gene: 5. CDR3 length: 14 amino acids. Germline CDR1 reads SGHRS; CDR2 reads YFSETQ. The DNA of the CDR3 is TGCGCCAGCAGCTTGGGACAGGGTGCCGACGAGCAGTACTTC. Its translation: CASSLGQGADEQYF.

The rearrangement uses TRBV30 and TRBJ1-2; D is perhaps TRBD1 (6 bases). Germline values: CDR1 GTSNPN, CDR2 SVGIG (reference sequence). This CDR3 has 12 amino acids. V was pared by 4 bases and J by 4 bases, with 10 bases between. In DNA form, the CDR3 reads TGTGCCTGGACAGGGGCCAGCTATGGCTACACCTTC. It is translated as CAWTGASYGYTF.

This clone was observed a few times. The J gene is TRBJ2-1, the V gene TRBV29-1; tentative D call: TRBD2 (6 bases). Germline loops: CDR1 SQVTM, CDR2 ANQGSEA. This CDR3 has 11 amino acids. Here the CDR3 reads CIGAGGNEQFF. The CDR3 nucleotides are TGCATTGGGGCCGGAGGGAATGAGCAGTTCTTC.

CDR3 protein: CASSQTGAEQYF. Written as DNA, the CDR3 is TGTGCCAGCAGCCAAACAGGGGCCGAGCAGTACTTC. This chain joins TRBV11-3 and TRBJ2-7; 7 positions match TRBD1. The germline gives CDR1 SGHNT, CDR2 YENEEA. The CDR3 extends over 12 amino acids. V shed 5 bases and J 6 bases; nucleotides not matched to a gene: 4.

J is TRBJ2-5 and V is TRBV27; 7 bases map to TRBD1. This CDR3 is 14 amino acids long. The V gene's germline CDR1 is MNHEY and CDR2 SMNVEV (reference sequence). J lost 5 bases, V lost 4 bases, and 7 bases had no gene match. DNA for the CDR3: TGTGCCAGCAGTTACCAGACAGGGTGGGAGACCCAGTACTTC. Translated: CASSYQTGWETQYF.

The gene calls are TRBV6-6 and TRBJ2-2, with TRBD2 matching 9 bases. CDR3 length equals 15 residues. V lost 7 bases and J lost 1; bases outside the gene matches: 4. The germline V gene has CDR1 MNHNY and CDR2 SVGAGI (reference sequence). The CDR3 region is CASNLAGLNTGELFF. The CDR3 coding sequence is TGTGCCAGCAATCTAGCGGGGTTGAACACCGGGGAGCTGTTTTTT.

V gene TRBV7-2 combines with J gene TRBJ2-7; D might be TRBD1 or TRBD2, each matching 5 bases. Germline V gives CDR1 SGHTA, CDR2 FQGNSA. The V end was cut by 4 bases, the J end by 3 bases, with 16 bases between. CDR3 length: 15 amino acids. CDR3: CASSSLPGTSYEQYF. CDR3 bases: TGTGCCAGCAGCTCGCTTCCCGGGACGAGCTACGAGCAGTACTTC.

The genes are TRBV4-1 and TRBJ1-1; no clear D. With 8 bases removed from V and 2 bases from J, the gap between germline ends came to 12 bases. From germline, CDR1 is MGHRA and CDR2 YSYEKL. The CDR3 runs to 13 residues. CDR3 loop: CASRPELNTEAFF. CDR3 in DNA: TGCGCCAGCCGCCCGGAGCTCAACACTGAAGCTTTCTTT.

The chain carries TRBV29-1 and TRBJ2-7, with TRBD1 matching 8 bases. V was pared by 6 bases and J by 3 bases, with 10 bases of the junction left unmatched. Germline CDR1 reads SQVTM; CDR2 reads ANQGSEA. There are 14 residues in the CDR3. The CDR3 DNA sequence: TGCAGCGTCTTGACAGGGGACAGCGACTACGAGCAGTACTTC. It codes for CSVLTGDSDYEQYF.

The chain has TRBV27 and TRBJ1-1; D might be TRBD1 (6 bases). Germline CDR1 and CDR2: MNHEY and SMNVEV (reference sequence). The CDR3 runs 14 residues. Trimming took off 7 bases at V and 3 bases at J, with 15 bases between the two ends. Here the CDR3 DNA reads TGTGCCAGCAATCTCCAGGGGAAGGACACTGAAGCTTTCTTT. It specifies CASNLQGKDTEAFF.

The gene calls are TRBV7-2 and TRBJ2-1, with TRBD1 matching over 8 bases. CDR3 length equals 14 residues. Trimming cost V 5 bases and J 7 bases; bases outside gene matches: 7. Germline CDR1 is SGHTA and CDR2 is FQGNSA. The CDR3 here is CASSPRTGWNEQFF. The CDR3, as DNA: TGTGCCAGCAGCCCCCGGACAGGGTGGAATGAGCAGTTCTTC.

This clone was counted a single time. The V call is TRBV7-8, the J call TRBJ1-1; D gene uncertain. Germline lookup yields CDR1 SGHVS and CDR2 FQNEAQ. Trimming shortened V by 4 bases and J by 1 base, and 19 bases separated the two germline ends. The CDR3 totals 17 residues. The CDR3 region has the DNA TGTGCCAGCAGCTCACCCGACGAGACACTGGAGAACACTGAAGCTTTCTTT. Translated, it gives CASSSPDETLENTEAFF.

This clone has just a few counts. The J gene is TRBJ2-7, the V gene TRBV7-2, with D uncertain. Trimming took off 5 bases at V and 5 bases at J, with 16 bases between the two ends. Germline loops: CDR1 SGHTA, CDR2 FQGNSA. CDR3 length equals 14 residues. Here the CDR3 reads CASSLGVIEDEQYF. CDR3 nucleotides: TGTGCCAGCAGCCTTGGGGTGATAGAGGACGAGCAGTACTTC.

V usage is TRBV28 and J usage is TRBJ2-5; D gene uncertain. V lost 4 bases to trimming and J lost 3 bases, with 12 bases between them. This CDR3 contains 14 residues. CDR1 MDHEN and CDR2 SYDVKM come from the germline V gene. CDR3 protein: CASSSTAFEETQYF. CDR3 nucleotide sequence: TGTGCCAGCAGTTCCACAGCGTTTGAAGAGACCCAGTACTTC.

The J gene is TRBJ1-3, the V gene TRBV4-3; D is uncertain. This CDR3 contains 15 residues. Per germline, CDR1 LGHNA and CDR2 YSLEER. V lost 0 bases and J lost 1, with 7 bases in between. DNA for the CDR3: TGCGCCAGCAGCCAAGACAGACTATCTGGAAACACCATATATTTT. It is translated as CASSQDRLSGNTIYF.

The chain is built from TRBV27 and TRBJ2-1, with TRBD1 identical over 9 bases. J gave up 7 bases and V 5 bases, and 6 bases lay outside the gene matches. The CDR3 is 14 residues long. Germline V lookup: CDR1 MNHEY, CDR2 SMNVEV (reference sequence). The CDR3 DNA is TGTGCCAGCAGTCGCTCCGGGACAGGGAATGAGCAGTTCTTC. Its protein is CASSRSGTGNEQFF.

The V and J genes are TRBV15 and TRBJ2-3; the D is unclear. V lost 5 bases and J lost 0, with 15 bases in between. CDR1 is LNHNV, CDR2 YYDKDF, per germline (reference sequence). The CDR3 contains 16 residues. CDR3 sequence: CATSLEERTSTDTQYF. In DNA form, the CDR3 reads TGTGCCACCAGCCTCGAGGAGAGGACCAGCACAGATACGCAGTATTTT. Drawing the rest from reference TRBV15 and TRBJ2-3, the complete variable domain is DAMVIQNPRYQVTQFGKPVTLSCSQTLNHNVMYWYQQKSSQAPKLLFHYYDKDFNNEADTPDNFQSRRPNTSFCFLDIRSPGLGDTAMYLCATSLEERTSTDTQYFGPGTRLTVL.

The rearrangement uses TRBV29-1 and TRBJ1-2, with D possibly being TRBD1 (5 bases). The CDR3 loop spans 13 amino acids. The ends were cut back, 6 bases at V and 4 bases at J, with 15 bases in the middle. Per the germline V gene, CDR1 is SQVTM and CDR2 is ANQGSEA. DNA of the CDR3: TGCAGCGTGCAAGCAGGGTCAGCCTATGGCTACACCTTC. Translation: CSVQAGSAYGYTF. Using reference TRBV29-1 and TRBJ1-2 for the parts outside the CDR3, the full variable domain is SAVISQKPSRDICQRGTSLTIQCQVDSQVTMMFWYRQQPGQSLTLIATANQGSEATYESGFVIDKFPISRPNLTFSTLTVSNMSPEDSSIYLCSVQAGSAYGYTFGSGTRLTVV.

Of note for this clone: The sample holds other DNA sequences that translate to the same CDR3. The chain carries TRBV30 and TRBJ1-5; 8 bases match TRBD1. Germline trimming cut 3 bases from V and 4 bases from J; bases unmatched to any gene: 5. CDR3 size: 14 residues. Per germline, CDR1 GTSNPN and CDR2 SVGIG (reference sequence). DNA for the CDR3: TGTGCCTGGAGCCCAGGACAGGGAAATCAGCCCCAGCATTTT. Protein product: CAWSPGQGNQPQHF. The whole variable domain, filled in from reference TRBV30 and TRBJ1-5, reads SQTIHQWPATLVQPVGSPLSLECTVEGTSNPNLYWYRQAAGRGLQLLFYSVGIGQISSEVPQNLSASRPQDRQFILSSKKLLLSDSGFYLCAWSPGQGNQPQHFGDGTRLSIL.

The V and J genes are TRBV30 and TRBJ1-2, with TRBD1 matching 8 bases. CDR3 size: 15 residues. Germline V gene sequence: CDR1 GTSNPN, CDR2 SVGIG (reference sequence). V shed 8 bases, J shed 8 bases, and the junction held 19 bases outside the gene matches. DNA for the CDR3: TGTGCCAGAGGACAAGGGGGGCAGGGGGCCAACGGCTACACCTTC. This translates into CARGQGGQGANGYTF.

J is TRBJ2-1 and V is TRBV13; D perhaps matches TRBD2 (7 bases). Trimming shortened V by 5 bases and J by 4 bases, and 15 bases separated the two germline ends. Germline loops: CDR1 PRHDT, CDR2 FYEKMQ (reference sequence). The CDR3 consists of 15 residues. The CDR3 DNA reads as TGTGCCAGCAGCCCCGGGGGGCAGACTTACAATGAGCAGTTCTTC. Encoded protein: CASSPGGQTYNEQFF.